This T cell receptor (beta chain) was observed in a study of T cell responses to AZD1222 COVID-19 vaccine. In the study overall: Pooling covered second doses at about 4 or about 12 weeks. The study, taken as a whole, reports: The peak T cell response came first, and repertoires were sampled only after it. White British donors predominated, females outnumbered males, and clonal diversity was possibly underestimated.

For this clone: Antigen: not known.

Profiling relied on immunoSEQ multiplex PCR, and the TCRdb table lists in-frame clones only, not all of them. This table holds some 150,000 clones, under 95% found once. The CDR3 has 15 residues. The germline V gene has CDR1 LNHNV and CDR2 YYDKDF (reference sequence). The germline V and J ends were trimmed by 5 bases and 5 bases, with 18 bases remaining between them. The material sequenced was peripheral blood, taken on day 0 of AZD1222 vaccination. The sequence derives from an adult in good health. The genes are TRBV15 and TRBJ2-5; tentatively, D is TRBD2 (6 bases). In DNA form, the CDR3 reads TGTGCCACCAGCGTGGGCGGGATGCAGCGGGAGACCCAGTACTTC. Translated, it gives CATSVGGMQRETQYF.